These T cell receptor beta chains were read from a single sample in a study of Graves' ophthalmopathy and Graves' hyperthyroidism. Via MiXCR, TCRdb re-called the multiplex PCR reads, giving one row per CDR3 protein. Of over a million distinct CDR3 sequences in the sample, about 38% were seen once. Sequenced material: peripheral blood or thyroid tissue (not recorded which). The receptors shown here come from an adult man with Graves' hyperthyroidism. Each CDR3 is given with its conserved first and last residue. D genes are given only for firm matches. Clone size is given for some rows only: seen once, a few or many times, or a class if the clone is expanded.

cdr3_length	clone_size	v_call	d_call	j_call	cdr3_nt	cdr3_aa
16	NA	TRBV2	NA	TRBJ2-2	TGTGCCAGCAGCGGCCGGGACGTTGCGAACACCGGGGAGCTGTTTTTT	CASSGRDVANTGELFF
19	NA	TRBV5-1	NA	TRBJ1-4	TGCGCCAGCAGGCAAGGGTCCCTCGGGCGCTGGGGGATATCGGCAAAACTGTTTTTT	CASRQGSLGRWGISAKLFF
14	NA	TRBV19	NA	TRBJ1-5	TGTGCCAGTAGTACCGGGAATAGCAATCAGCCCCAGCATTTT	CASSTGNSNQPQHF
14	NA	TRBV7-9	NA	TRBJ2-7	TGTGCCGTGGGGAGCGGCTTCCAGACCTACGAGCAGTACTTC	CAVGSGFQTYEQYF
13	NA	TRBV2	NA	TRBJ1-6	TGTGCCGGAAAACAGGGTTATAATTCACCCCTCCACTTT	CAGKQGYNSPLHF
17	few	TRBV5-1	NA	TRBJ2-2	TGCGCCAGCAGCTTGGCCGCTGACAGCAGGAACACCGGGGAGCTGTTTTTT	CASSLAADSRNTGELFF
13	few	TRBV10-3	TRBD1	TRBJ2-7	TGTGCCATCAGCATAGGGGGCGAATACGAGCAGTACTTC	CAISIGGEYEQYF
13	many	TRBV7-9	NA	TRBJ2-5	TGTGCCAGCAGCGCAGGTGTTCGAGAGACCCAGTACTTC	CASSAGVRETQYF
15	NA	TRBV10-3	TRBD1	TRBJ1-2	TGTGCCATCAGTGACTCCGGGACAGAGGACTATGGCTACACCTTC	CAISDSGTEDYGYTF
16	many	TRBV29-1	TRBD1	TRBJ2-2	TGCAGCATCAAAGGGAGCCAGGGGGCGAACACCGGGGAGCTGTTTTTT	CSIKGSQGANTGELFF
13	many	TRBV7-2	NA	TRBJ2-5	TGTGCCAGCAGCCTACCGTCCCGAGAGACCCAGTACTTC	CASSLPSRETQYF
15	many	TRBV20-1	NA	TRBJ1-6	TGCAGTGCTAGAGATGCGGCAGGGCCAAATTCACCCCTCCACTTT	CSARDAAGPNSPLHF
16	NA	TRBV7-2	TRBD1	TRBJ1-5	TGTGCCAGCAGCTTAGGGGGACAGCTAATTAATCAGCCCCAGCATTTT	CASSLGGQLINQPQHF
16	NA	TRBV13	NA	TRBJ2-7	TGTGCCAGCAACCCCGCCCCCCCGGGGCAGGTCCACGAGCAGTACTTC	CASNPAPPGQVHEQYF
13	NA	TRBV10-3	NA	TRBJ2-5	TGTGCCATCACACAGACAACTCAAGAGACCCAGTACTTC	CAITQTTQETQYF
13	NA	TRBV10-2	TRBD1	TRBJ2-1	TGCGCCAGCAGTGGGGGACAGGGGGATGAGCAGTTCTTC	CASSGGQGDEQFF